Below, 8 T cell receptor beta chains from the same sample are listed, as sequenced in a study of control samples from healthy donors and cancer patients. Measured with immunoSEQ multiplex PCR; TCRdb has only the in-frame clones, and not every one. The table has 85,000 to 95,000 clones, around 89% seen once. The source material was blood. Every receptor here comes from a woman in her seventies in good health.

This chain connects TRBV9 to TRBJ2-7; 9 positions agree with TRBD1. The length of the CDR3 is 14 residues. Trimming at V came to 4 bases and at J to 7 bases, leaving 9 bases not matched to a gene. CDR1 and CDR2 (germline): SGDLS, YYNGEE. CDR3 residues: CASSTGTGFREQYF. Here the CDR3 DNA reads TGTGCCAGCAGCACCGGGACAGGGTTCAGGGAGCAGTACTTC.

The chain has TRBV4-3 and TRBJ2-7; D tentatively reads TRBD1 or TRBD2 (5 bases each). V lost 4 bases to trimming and J lost 4 bases, with 14 bases between them. The CDR3 is 14 residues long. CDR1 and CDR2 (germline): LGHNA, YSLEER. CDR3 nucleotides: TGCGCCAGCAGCCTCTCACGGGGCTTATACGAGCAGTACTTC. Its translation: CASSLSRGLYEQYF.

This clone was detected once. The V gene is TRBV13, the J gene TRBJ1-2, with 10 bases that match TRBD1. This CDR3 region has 13 residues. Unmatched junction bases numbered 4, after V lost 5 bases and J lost 7 bases. CDR1 and CDR2 (germline): PRHDT, FYEKMQ (reference sequence). CDR3: CASSMDRGFGYTF. DNA of the CDR3: TGTGCCAGCAGCATGGACAGGGGGTTTGGCTACACCTTC. Using reference TRBV13 and TRBJ1-2 for the parts outside the CDR3, the full variable domain is AAGVIQSPRHLIKEKRETATLKCYPIPRHDTVYWYQQGPGQDPQFLISFYEKMQSDKGSIPDRFSAQQFSDYHSELNMSSLELGDSALYFCASSMDRGFGYTFGSGTRLTVV.

The CDR3 sequence: CASSQPPSGPYNEQFF. The CDR3 nucleotides are TGTGCCAGCAGCCAACCCCCCAGCGGGCCTTACAATGAGCAGTTCTTC. The genes are TRBV7-9 and TRBJ2-1, with D possibly TRBD2 on 6 matching bases. This CDR3 has 16 amino acids. Trimming took off 5 bases at V and 4 bases at J, with 18 bases between the two ends. Germline CDR1 is SEHNR and CDR2 is FQNEAQ (reference sequence).

This chain joins TRBV6-5 and TRBJ1-3, with 7 positions matching TRBD1. The V and J ends lost 5 bases and 2 bases, in that order; junction bases with no gene match: 6. The germline V gene encodes CDR1 MNHEY and CDR2 SVGAGI. There are 15 residues in the CDR3. The DNA of the CDR3 is TGTGCCAGCAGTAAGCTCCAGGGGGCTGGAAACACCATATATTTT. Translating gives CASSKLQGAGNTIYF.

This clone is hyperexpanded by share. Other DNA sequences in this sample translate to the same CDR3. The chain combines TRBV5-6 with TRBJ1-5, with D possibly matching TRBD1 (6 bases). The CDR3 length is 16 residues. Germline V gene data show CDR1 as SGHDT and CDR2 as YYEEEE. V dropped 2 bases and J dropped 7 bases, with 19 bases sitting between them. The CDR3 DNA reads TGTGCCAGCAGCTTAAGGGGCCAGGGGATAAGGCAGCCCCAGCATTTT. Its protein product is CASSLRGQGIRQPQHF.

The chain links TRBV19 to TRBJ1-4; unclear D gene. The germline gives CDR1 LNHDA, CDR2 SQIVND (reference sequence). The CDR3 totals 14 residues. V lost 7 bases and J lost 6, with 15 bases in between. The CDR3 region is CASTLAGRHEKLFF. The DNA of the CDR3 is TGTGCCAGTACCCTTGCTGGCCGGCATGAAAAACTGTTTTTT.

V usage is TRBV13 and J usage is TRBJ1-1, with a weak D call TRBD1 (5 bases). Germline-derived CDR1 and CDR2 are PRHDT and FYEKMQ (reference sequence). The CDR3 has 15 amino acids. V was trimmed by 6 bases and J by 7 bases, leaving 21 bases between them. The CDR3 sequence: CASSPPGGGRGEAFF. In nucleotides, the CDR3 is TGTGCCAGCAGTCCGCCCGGGGGAGGTCGAGGTGAAGCTTTCTTT.